This T cell receptor beta chain emerged from a study of T cells expressing NK-cell markers. Study-wide context: Each TCR beta repertoire originated in sorted T cells that were CD3+CD56+NKG2C+, CD3+CD56+NKG2C- or CD3+CD56-NKG2C+. Just one sequenced donor of eight was HCMV-seronegative, while seven were seropositive. Study-wide results and caveats: Top CD8+ clonotypes included the dominant CD3+CD56+NKG2C+ clonotypes in several donors.

Germline CDR1 MGHRA, CDR2 YSYEKL. CDR3 length equals 17 residues. Remarks on this clonotype: Its antigen is still unknown.

UMIs accompanied the 5'RACE template switching by which TCR beta cDNA was made. TCRdb re-called the 5' RACE reads and catalogs CDR3 proteins one per entry, DNA excluded. This listing includes about 150,000 distinct CDR3 sequences. The source material was blood T cells: a sorted CD56 or NKG2C T cell subset, CD4+ or CD8+ T cells, or bulk PBMC T cells (not recorded which). The V call is TRBV4-1, the J call TRBJ2-1; TCRdb outputs TRBD2, but without DNA this stays unchecked. This sequence was found in a woman aged 45-59 years in good health. The chain's CDR3 is CASSQDRLAGGHNEQFF.